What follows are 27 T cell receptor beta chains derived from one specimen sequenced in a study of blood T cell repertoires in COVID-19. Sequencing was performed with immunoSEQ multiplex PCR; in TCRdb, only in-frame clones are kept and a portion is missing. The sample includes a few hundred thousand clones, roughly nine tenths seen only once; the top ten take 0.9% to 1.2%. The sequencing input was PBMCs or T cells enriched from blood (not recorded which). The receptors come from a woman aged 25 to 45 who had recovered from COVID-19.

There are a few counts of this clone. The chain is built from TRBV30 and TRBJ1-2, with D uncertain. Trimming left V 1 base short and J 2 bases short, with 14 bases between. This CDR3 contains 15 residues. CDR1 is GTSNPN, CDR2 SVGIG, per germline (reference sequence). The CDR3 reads CAWSARLRLNYGYTF. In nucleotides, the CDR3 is TGTGCCTGGAGTGCCCGTCTGAGATTGAACTATGGCTACACCTTC.

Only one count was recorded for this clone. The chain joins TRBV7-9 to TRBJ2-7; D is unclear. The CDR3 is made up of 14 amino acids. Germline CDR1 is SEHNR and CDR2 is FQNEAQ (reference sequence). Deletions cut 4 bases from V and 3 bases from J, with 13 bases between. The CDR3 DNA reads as TGTGCCAGCAGCTCTCCGGGTCAAATCTACGAGCAGTACTTC. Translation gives CASSSPGQIYEQYF.

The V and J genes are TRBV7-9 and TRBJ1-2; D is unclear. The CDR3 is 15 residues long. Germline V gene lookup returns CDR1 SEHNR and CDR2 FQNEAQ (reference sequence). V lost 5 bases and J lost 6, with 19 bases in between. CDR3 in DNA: TGTGCCAGCAGCCGCCCGGGGTACCCCGGGGATGGCTACACCTTC. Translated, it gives CASSRPGYPGDGYTF.

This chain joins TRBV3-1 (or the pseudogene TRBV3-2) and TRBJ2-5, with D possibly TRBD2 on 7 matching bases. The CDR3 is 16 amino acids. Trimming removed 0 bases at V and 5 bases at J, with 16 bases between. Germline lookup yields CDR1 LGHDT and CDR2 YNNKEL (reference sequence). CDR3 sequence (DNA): TGTGCCAGCAGCCAAGAGACGGGGGGCCTACGGGAGACCCAGTACTTC. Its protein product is CASSQETGGLRETQYF.

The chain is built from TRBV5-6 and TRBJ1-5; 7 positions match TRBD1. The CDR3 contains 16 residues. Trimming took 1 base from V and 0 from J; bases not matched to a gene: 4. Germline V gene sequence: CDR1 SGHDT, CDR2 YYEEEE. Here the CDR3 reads CASSLRDSYSNQPQHF. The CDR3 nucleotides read TGTGCCAGCAGCTTGAGGGACAGCTATAGCAATCAGCCCCAGCATTTT.

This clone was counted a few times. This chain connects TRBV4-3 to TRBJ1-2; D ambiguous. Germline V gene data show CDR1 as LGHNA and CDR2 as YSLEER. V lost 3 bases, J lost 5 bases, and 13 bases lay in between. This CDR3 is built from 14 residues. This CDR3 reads CASSQALNPYGYTF. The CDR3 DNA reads TGCGCCAGCAGCCAGGCCCTCAACCCGTATGGCTACACCTTC.

The CDR3 DNA reads TGTGCCTTCTCCCCCGGGACAGGGAACACAGATACGCAGTATTTT. Translating gives CAFSPGTGNTDTQYF. This rearrangement joins TRBV28 to TRBJ2-3, with 9 bases that match TRBD1. V shed 11 bases and J 2 bases; nucleotides not matched to a gene: 11. Germline V gene data show CDR1 as MDHEN and CDR2 as SYDVKM. The CDR3 is made up of 15 amino acids.

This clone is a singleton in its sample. The chain's CDR3 is CASSTRLYRGGWDTQYF. The CDR3, as DNA: TGTGCCAGCAGCACCCGGCTCTACAGGGGAGGTTGGGATACGCAGTATTTT. V gene TRBV7-6 combines with J gene TRBJ2-3; D perhaps matches TRBD1 (7 bases). The CDR3 has 17 residues. The V gene's germline CDR1 is SGHVS and CDR2 FNYEAQ. V was shortened by 5 bases and J by 6 bases, with 24 bases between the two germline ends.

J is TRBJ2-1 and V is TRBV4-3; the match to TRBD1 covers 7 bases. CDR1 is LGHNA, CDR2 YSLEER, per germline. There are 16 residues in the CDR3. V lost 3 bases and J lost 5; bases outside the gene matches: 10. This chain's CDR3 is CASSHYLGQKNNEQFF. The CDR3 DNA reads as TGCGCCAGCAGCCACTATTTGGGACAGAAGAACAATGAGCAGTTCTTC.

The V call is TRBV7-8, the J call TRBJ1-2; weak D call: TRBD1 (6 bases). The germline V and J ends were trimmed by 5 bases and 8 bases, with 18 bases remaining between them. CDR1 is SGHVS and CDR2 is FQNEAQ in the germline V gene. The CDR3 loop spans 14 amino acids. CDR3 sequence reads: CASSAQQGSEGYTF. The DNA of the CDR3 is TGTGCCAGCAGCGCCCAACAGGGATCGGAGGGCTACACCTTC.

CDR3 DNA: TGTGCCACCGGCGACTCTAGGGGGGAGACCCAGTACTTC. This gives the protein CATGDSRGETQYF. The chain employs TRBV24-1 and TRBJ2-5; a possible D gene is TRBD1 (6 bases). V lost 9 bases and J 5 bases, leaving 15 bases between the germline ends. CDR1 is KGHDR and CDR2 is SFDVKD in the germline V gene. The CDR3 is made up of 13 amino acids.

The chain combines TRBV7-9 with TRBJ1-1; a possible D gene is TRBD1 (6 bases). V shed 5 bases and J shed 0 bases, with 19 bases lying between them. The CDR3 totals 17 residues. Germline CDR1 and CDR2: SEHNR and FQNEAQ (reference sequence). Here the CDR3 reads CASSLAPGQPLNTEAFF. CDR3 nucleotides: TGTGCCAGCAGCCTCGCACCTGGACAGCCATTGAACACTGAAGCTTTCTTT.

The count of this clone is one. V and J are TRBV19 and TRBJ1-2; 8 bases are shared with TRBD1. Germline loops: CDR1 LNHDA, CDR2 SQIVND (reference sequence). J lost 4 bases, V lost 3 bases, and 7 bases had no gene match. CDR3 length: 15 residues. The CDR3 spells CASSIRGPLLYGYTF. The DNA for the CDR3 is TGTGCCAGTAGTATCAGGGGGCCCCTACTCTATGGCTACACCTTC.

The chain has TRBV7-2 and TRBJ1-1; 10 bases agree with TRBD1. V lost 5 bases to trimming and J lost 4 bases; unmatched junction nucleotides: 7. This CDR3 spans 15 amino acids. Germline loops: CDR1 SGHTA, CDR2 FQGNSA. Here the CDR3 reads CASSVTRDRGTEAFF. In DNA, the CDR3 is TGTGCCAGCAGCGTCACCCGGGACAGGGGCACTGAAGCTTTCTTT.

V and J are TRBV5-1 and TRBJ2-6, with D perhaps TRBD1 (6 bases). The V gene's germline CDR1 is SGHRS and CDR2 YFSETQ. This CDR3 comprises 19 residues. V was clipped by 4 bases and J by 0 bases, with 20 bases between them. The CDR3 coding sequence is TGCGCCAGCAGCCCCCTGCATCGACAGGTCTACTCTGGGGCCAACGTCCTGACTTTC. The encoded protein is CASSPLHRQVYSGANVLTF.

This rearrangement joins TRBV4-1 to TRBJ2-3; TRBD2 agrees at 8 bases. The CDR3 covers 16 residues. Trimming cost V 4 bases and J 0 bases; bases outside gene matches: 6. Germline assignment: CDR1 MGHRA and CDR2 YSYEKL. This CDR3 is CASSPGLDDSTDTQYF. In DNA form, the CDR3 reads TGCGCCAGCAGCCCGGGACTAGATGACAGCACAGATACGCAGTATTTT.

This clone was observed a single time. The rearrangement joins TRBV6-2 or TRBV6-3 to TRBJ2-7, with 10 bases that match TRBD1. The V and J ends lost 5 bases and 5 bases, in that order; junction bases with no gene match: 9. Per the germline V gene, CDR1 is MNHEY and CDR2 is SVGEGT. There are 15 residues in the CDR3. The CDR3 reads CASSQPGQGQNEQYF. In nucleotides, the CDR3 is TGTGCCAGCAGTCAACCGGGACAGGGGCAAAACGAGCAGTACTTC.

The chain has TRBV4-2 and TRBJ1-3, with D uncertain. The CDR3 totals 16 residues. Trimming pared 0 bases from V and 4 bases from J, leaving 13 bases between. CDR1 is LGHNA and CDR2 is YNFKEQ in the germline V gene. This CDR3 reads CASSQEVAISGNTIYF. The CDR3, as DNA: TGTGCCAGCAGCCAAGAAGTAGCGATATCCGGAAACACCATATATTTT.

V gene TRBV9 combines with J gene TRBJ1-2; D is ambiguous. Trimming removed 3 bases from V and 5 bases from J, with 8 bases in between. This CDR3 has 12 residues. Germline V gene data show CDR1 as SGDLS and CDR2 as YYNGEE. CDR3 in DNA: TGTGCCAGCAGCGGGCTGTGGTATGGCTACACCTTC. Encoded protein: CASSGLWYGYTF.

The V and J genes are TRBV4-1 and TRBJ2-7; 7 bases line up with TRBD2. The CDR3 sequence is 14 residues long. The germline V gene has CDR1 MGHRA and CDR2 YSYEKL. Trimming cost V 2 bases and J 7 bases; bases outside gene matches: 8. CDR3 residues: CASSQPGGVGEQYF. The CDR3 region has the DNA TGCGCCAGCAGCCAACCTGGGGGGGTTGGGGAGCAGTACTTC.

CDR3 loop: CASRGGSEQYF. CDR3 DNA: TGTGCCAGCAGGGGGGGTAGCGAGCAGTACTTC. This rearrangement joins TRBV6-5 to TRBJ2-7; tentative D call: TRBD2 (6 bases). Trimming stripped 6 bases from V and 6 bases from J, with 9 bases between. The CDR3 is 11 amino acids. Looked up from germline, CDR1 is MNHEY and CDR2 is SVGAGI.

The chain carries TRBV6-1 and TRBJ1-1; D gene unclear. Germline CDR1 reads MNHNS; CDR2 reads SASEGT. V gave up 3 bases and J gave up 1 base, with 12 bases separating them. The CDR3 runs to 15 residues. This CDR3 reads CASSDRSGKNTEAFF. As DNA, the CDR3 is TGTGCCAGCAGTGACCGATCGGGGAAGAACACTGAAGCTTTCTTT.

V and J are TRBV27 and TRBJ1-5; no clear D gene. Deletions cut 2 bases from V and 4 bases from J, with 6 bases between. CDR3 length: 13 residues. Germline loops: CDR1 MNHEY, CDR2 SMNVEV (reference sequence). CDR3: CASSLARNQPQHF. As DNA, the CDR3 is TGTGCCAGCAGTTTAGCCAGAAATCAGCCCCAGCATTTT.

The CDR3 loop is CASSPQTGGSNQPQHF. The CDR3, as DNA: TGTGCCAGCAGCCCACAGACAGGGGGTAGCAATCAGCCCCAGCATTTT. The chain employs TRBV11-2 and TRBJ1-5, with 9 nucleotides matching TRBD1. Unmatched junction bases numbered 5, after V lost 5 bases and J lost 0 bases. Germline V gives CDR1 SGHAT, CDR2 FQNNGV. The CDR3 is 16 amino acids.

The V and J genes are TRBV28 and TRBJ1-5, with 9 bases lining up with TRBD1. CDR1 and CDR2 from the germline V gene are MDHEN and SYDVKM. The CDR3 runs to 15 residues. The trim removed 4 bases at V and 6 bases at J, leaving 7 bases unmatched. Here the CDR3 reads CASSWDREGGQPQHF. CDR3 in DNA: TGTGCCAGCAGTTGGGACAGGGAGGGCGGTCAGCCCCAGCATTTT.

This CDR3 reads CASSQGQSGNTIYF. CDR3 DNA: TGCGCCAGCAGCCAGGGACAGTCTGGAAACACCATATATTTT. This chain uses TRBV5-1 with TRBJ1-3; 7 positions agree with TRBD1. V was pared by 4 bases and J by 1 base, with 2 bases of the junction left unmatched. CDR1 is SGHRS and CDR2 is YFSETQ in the germline V gene. This CDR3 has 14 residues.

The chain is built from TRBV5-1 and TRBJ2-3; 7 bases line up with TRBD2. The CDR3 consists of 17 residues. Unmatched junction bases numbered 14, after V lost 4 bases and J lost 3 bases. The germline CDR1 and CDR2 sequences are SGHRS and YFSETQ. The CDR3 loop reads CASSRGDVPAGTDTQYF. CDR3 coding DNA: TGCGCCAGCAGCCGGGGGGATGTCCCGGCGGGTACAGATACGCAGTATTTT.